This TCR beta chain was identified during a study of vaccination and CD4 T cells after COVID-19. The treatment here: approximately 9-day PBMC culture with coronavirus spike peptide pools or control peptides (ViraFEST assay). Using peptide pools, antigen-specific T cells were expanded in ViraFEST before TCRs were sequenced. As regards this clonotype: Antigen unknown.

Oncomine TCR Beta short-read sequencing was applied to DNA from cultured CD4+ T cells. Using its own MiXCR run on the PCR reads, TCRdb lists one record per CDR3 protein. Of fewer than 20,000 distinct CDR3 sequences detected, 53% appear once; the ten largest clones hold 7.2%. The source is a human donor who had recovered from COVID-19. The input for sequencing was CD4+ T cells from blood, cultured in vitro, taken before SARS-CoV-2 vaccination.

CDR3 loop: CASSYSGAAERQETQYF. The CDR3, as DNA: TGTGCCAGCAGTTACTCGGGGGCTGCGGAGCGCCAAGAGACCCAGTACTTC. The rearrangement joins TRBV6-8 to TRBJ2-5, with D possibly being TRBD1 (6 bases). In germline, CDR1 is MNHGY, CDR2 SAAAGT. CDR3 length: 17 amino acids. The V gene lost 0 bases and the J gene lost 1 base, with 15 bases spanning the gap.